Listed below are T cell receptor beta chains from one sample, sequenced in a study of response to subunit inactivated influenza vaccine. MiXCR, run by TCRdb on the RT-PCR reads, gives a single entry per CDR3 protein. Of approximately 310,000 distinct CDR3 sequences in the sample, 21% were seen once. Specimen: PBMCs from blood, collected less than 22 months after vaccination. The receptors here all came from a man between 50 and 75 years old who received an inactivated influenza vaccine. CDR3s include the opening cysteine and the closing phenylalanine or tryptophan. The order of the fields is V gene, D gene, clone size, J gene, CDR3 protein, CDR3 DNA. A D gene is named only where the DNA matches it firmly. Some rows mark clone size as missing; the rest say once, few, many or name a class of expanded clone.

V: TRBV25-1; D: NA; size: NA; J: TRBJ1-3; CDR3: CASSGPGNTIYF; DNA: TGTGCCAGCAGTGGACCTGGAAACACCATATATTTT
V: TRBV7-9; D: TRBD1; size: many; J: TRBJ1-1; CDR3: CASSLAYGTGDQDMNTEAFF; DNA: TGTGCCAGCAGCTTAGCGTATGGGACAGGGGACCAAGACATGAACACTGAAGCTTTCTTT
V: TRBV20-1; D: TRBD2; size: NA; J: TRBJ2-1; CDR3: CSAGGGRAISYNEQFF; DNA: TGCAGTGCCGGGGGCGGGAGGGCCATCTCCTACAATGAGCAGTTCTTC
V: TRBV6-1; D: NA; size: NA; J: TRBJ1-1; CDR3: CASSEFYRNTEAFF; DNA: TGTGCCAGCAGTGAATTTTACAGGAACACTGAAGCTTTCTTT
V: TRBV6-2/TRBV6-3; D: TRBD2; size: NA; J: TRBJ2-1; CDR3: CASSYGGREYNEQFF; DNA: TGTGCCAGCAGTTATGGCGGGAGAGAGTACAATGAGCAGTTCTTC
V: TRBV6-2/TRBV6-3; D: NA; size: few; J: TRBJ2-7; CDR3: CASSTTIWEQYF; DNA: TGTGCCAGCAGCACCACCATTTGGGAGCAGTACTTC
V: TRBV21-1; D: NA; size: few; J: TRBJ1-6; CDR3: CASRIRANSPLHF; DNA: TGTGCCTCGCGGATCCGGGCTAATTCACCCCTCCACTTT
V: TRBV6-5; D: NA; size: many; J: TRBJ1-1; CDR3: CASSYSRNLNTEAFF; DNA: TGTGCCAGCAGTTACTCCAGGAATCTGAACACTGAAGCTTTCTTT
V: TRBV5-5; D: NA; size: NA; J: TRBJ2-2; CDR3: CASSSTGDGELFF; DNA: TGTGCCAGCAGCTCGACGGGGGACGGGGAGCTGTTTTTT
V: TRBV2; D: NA; size: few; J: TRBJ2-2; CDR3: CASSEAYANTGELFF; DNA: TGTGCCAGCAGTGAAGCGTACGCGAACACCGGGGAGCTGTTTTTT
V: TRBV11-2; D: TRBD1; size: NA; J: TRBJ1-4; CDR3: CASSSTGDRGNEKLFF; DNA: TGTGCCAGCAGCTCCACAGGGGACCGTGGTAATGAAAAACTGTTTTTT
V: TRBV20-1; D: NA; size: NA; J: TRBJ1-5; CDR3: CSARLGGGVSNQPQHF; DNA: TGCAGTGCTAGGTTGGGTGGGGGAGTCAGCAATCAGCCCCAGCATTTT
V: TRBV15; D: NA; size: NA; J: TRBJ1-2; CDR3: CATSREPAYGYTF; DNA: TGTGCCACCAGCAGAGAACCAGCATATGGCTACACCTTC
V: TRBV12-3/TRBV12-4; D: TRBD1; size: few; J: TRBJ1-6; CDR3: CASSGQGPFVSPLHF; DNA: TGTGCCAGCAGTGGACAGGGCCCCTTCGTTTCACCCCTCCACTTT
V: TRBV18; D: NA; size: NA; J: TRBJ1-5; CDR3: CASSPREAGNQPQHF; DNA: TGTGCCAGCTCACCAAGGGAGGCAGGTAATCAGCCCCAGCATTTT
V: TRBV4-1; D: NA; size: NA; J: TRBJ2-2; CDR3: CASRGLGIAGELFF; DNA: TGCGCCAGCAGAGGGCTGGGAATAGCCGGGGAGCTGTTTTTT
V: TRBV20-1; D: TRBD2; size: many; J: TRBJ2-1; CDR3: CSVKPGLAIANEQFF; DNA: TGCAGTGTTAAACCGGGACTAGCGATCGCGAATGAGCAGTTCTTC
V: TRBV10-3; D: NA; size: few; J: TRBJ2-5; CDR3: CAITEGGGGARETQYF; DNA: TGTGCCATCACGGAAGGGGGAGGGGGCGCACGAGAGACCCAGTACTTC
V: TRBV20-1; D: TRBD1; size: many; J: TRBJ1-1; CDR3: CSARPTGSMNTEAFF; DNA: TGCAGTGCTAGACCGACAGGGTCGATGAACACTGAAGCTTTCTTT
V: TRBV19; D: TRBD1; size: NA; J: TRBJ2-3; CDR3: CASSTRQGASSTDTQYF; DNA: TGTGCCAGTAGTACGAGACAGGGGGCGTCTAGCACAGATACGCAGTATTTT
V: TRBV5-1; D: TRBD1; size: NA; J: TRBJ1-1; CDR3: CASRTGPNGEAFF; DNA: TGCGCCAGCAGGACAGGGCCGAACGGTGAAGCTTTCTTT
V: TRBV10-3; D: TRBD1; size: few; J: TRBJ1-2; CDR3: CAISENRGGNGYTF; DNA: TGTGCCATCAGTGAAAACAGGGGCGGGAATGGCTACACCTTC
V: TRBV4-3; D: NA; size: few; J: TRBJ2-3; CDR3: CASSQVGGDTQYF; DNA: TGCGCCAGCAGCCAAGTAGGGGGAGATACGCAGTATTTT
V: TRBV28; D: NA; size: few; J: TRBJ2-5; CDR3: CASSFALQETQYF; DNA: TGTGCCAGCAGTTTTGCACTACAAGAGACCCAGTACTTC
V: TRBV21-1; D: NA; size: few; J: TRBJ1-2; CDR3: CASSEGDPTKKRSLYGYTF; DNA: TGTGCCAGCAGTGAGGGGGACCCGACAAAAAAAAGGAGTCTCTATGGCTACACCTTC
V: TRBV29-1; D: NA; size: NA; J: TRBJ2-5; CDR3: CSVESGAAYQETQYF; DNA: TGCAGCGTTGAATCTGGGGCAGCGTACCAAGAGACCCAGTACTTC
V: TRBV2; D: TRBD2; size: NA; J: TRBJ2-1; CDR3: CAIPFPGGNYNEQFF; DNA: TGTGCCATTCCATTTCCGGGGGGAAACTACAATGAGCAGTTCTTC
V: TRBV7-8; D: NA; size: NA; J: TRBJ1-6; CDR3: CASSLRGTSASPLHF; DNA: TGTGCCAGCAGCTTAAGGGGGACAAGCGCTTCACCCCTCCACTTT
V: TRBV7-8; D: NA; size: few; J: TRBJ1-2; CDR3: CASSLGRIRGRSLAAYGYTF; DNA: TGTGCCAGCAGCTTAGGGAGGATCCGGGGCCGTTCCTTAGCAGCCTATGGCTACACCTTC
V: TRBV15; D: NA; size: NA; J: TRBJ1-1; CDR3: CATSPRRGGNTEAFF; DNA: TGTGCCACCAGCCCCAGAAGGGGGGGCAACACTGAAGCTTTCTTT
V: TRBV4-1; D: NA; size: few; J: TRBJ1-3; CDR3: CASSHRPIGNTIYF; DNA: TGCGCCAGCAGCCATAGGCCCATTGGAAACACCATATATTTT
V: TRBV9; D: TRBD2; size: NA; J: TRBJ2-7; CDR3: CASSVSSGGSYEQYF; DNA: TGTGCCAGCAGCGTAAGTAGCGGGGGGAGCTACGAGCAGTACTTC
V: TRBV15; D: NA; size: NA; J: TRBJ1-6; CDR3: CATSRAGPNSPLHF; DNA: TGTGCCACCAGCAGAGCGGGCCCCAATTCACCCCTCCACTTT
V: TRBV21-1; D: NA; size: few; J: TRBJ2-2; CDR3: CASSRVRQVPGELFF; DNA: TGTGCCAGCAGCCGGGTACGACAGGTCCCCGGGGAGCTGTTTTTT
V: TRBV4-3; D: NA; size: NA; J: TRBJ1-2; CDR3: CASSQSRGPNYGYTF; DNA: TGCGCCAGCAGCCAGAGCAGGGGCCCCAACTATGGCTACACCTTC
V: TRBV6-2/TRBV6-3; D: NA; size: few; J: TRBJ1-1; CDR3: CASRGAGPRTEAFF; DNA: TGTGCCAGCAGAGGGGCCGGCCCTAGGACTGAAGCTTTCTTT
V: TRBV15; D: NA; size: NA; J: TRBJ1-2; CDR3: CATSRDRSGGENF; DNA: TGTGCCACCAGCAGAGATCGGTCCGGAGGGGAGAACTTC
V: TRBV11-2; D: NA; size: few; J: TRBJ2-7; CDR3: CASSLEGLHEQYF; DNA: TGTGCCAGCAGCTTAGAGGGACTCCACGAACAGTACTTC
V: TRBV12-3/TRBV12-4; D: TRBD1; size: NA; J: TRBJ1-5; CDR3: CASSLAGQGLSNQPQHF; DNA: TGTGCCAGCAGTTTAGCGGGACAGGGGCTTAGCAATCAGCCCCAGCATTTT
V: TRBV25-1; D: TRBD2; size: NA; J: TRBJ2-7; CDR3: CASTPGTGTSDEQYF; DNA: TGTGCCAGCACTCCCGGGACGGGGACTAGTGACGAGCAGTACTTC
V: TRBV2; D: NA; size: many; J: TRBJ2-7; CDR3: CASKRETYEQYF; DNA: TGTGCCAGCAAAAGAGAGACCTACGAGCAGTACTTC
V: TRBV7-2; D: NA; size: NA; J: TRBJ1-2; CDR3: CASSLGVRAYF; DNA: TGTGCCAGCAGCTTAGGGGTCCGAGCTTACTTC
V: TRBV12-3/TRBV12-4; D: TRBD2; size: NA; J: TRBJ2-1; CDR3: CASSPLTSGGLNNEQFF; DNA: TGTGCCAGCAGTCCCCTGACTAGCGGGGGACTTAACAATGAGCAGTTCTTC
V: TRBV2; D: NA; size: few; J: TRBJ2-5; CDR3: CASSGGAVRETQYF; DNA: TGTGCCAGCAGTGGGGGAGCTGTTCGAGAGACCCAGTACTTC
V: TRBV4-3; D: NA; size: NA; J: TRBJ2-4; CDR3: CASSQRDGANIQYF; DNA: TGCGCCAGCAGCCAGAGAGACGGGGCGAACATTCAGTACTTC
V: TRBV20-1; D: NA; size: few; J: TRBJ1-2; CDR3: CSASTPSGNRTPGYTF; DNA: TGCAGTGCTAGTACCCCCTCGGGAAATAGGACTCCCGGGTACACCTTC
V: TRBV7-9; D: NA; size: NA; J: TRBJ2-5; CDR3: CASANHKGKKSQETQYF; DNA: TGTGCCAGCGCCAACCACAAGGGAAAGAAATCCCAAGAGACCCAGTACTTC
V: TRBV20-1; D: TRBD1; size: many; J: TRBJ1-1; CDR3: CSAPRGTGGTEAFF; DNA: TGCAGTGCCCCGAGGGGGACAGGGGGCACTGAAGCTTTCTTT
V: TRBV3-1; D: TRBD1; size: few; J: TRBJ1-6; CDR3: CASRDAGTGPTPLHF; DNA: TGTGCCAGCAGGGATGCCGGGACAGGCCCTACTCCCCTCCACTTT
V: TRBV12-3/TRBV12-4; D: NA; size: many; J: TRBJ2-7; CDR3: CASSLSEYEQYF; DNA: TGTGCCAGCAGTTTATCGGAGTACGAGCAGTACTTC
V: TRBV7-2; D: NA; size: NA; J: TRBJ2-3; CDR3: CASSLVGLPTDTQYF; DNA: TGTGCCAGCAGCTTAGTGGGACTCCCCACAGATACGCAGTATTTT
V: TRBV10-3; D: TRBD2; size: NA; J: TRBJ2-2; CDR3: CATRRTSGYGNAGELFF; DNA: TGTGCCACCCGGAGGACTAGCGGGTACGGGAATGCCGGGGAGCTGTTTTTT
V: TRBV3-1; D: NA; size: NA; J: TRBJ2-7; CDR3: CASSRVDFYEQYF; DNA: TGTGCCAGCAGCCGAGTAGATTTCTACGAGCAGTACTTC
V: TRBV28; D: TRBD1; size: few; J: TRBJ1-2; CDR3: CASSLHQGQASVYGYTF; DNA: TGTGCCAGCAGTCTCCACCAGGGACAGGCCTCGGTCTATGGCTACACCTTC
V: TRBV10-3; D: TRBD1; size: many; J: TRBJ1-2; CDR3: CAIKRGGQVYGYTF; DNA: TGTGCCATCAAGCGGGGGGGACAGGTCTATGGCTACACCTTC
V: TRBV5-1; D: NA; size: few; J: TRBJ1-1; CDR3: CASSLALGAGGHSEAFF; DNA: TGCGCCAGCAGCTTGGCCTTGGGGGCGGGAGGTCACTCTGAAGCTTTCTTT
V: TRBV6-1; D: NA; size: NA; J: TRBJ2-5; CDR3: CASKLRGRETQYF; DNA: TGTGCCAGCAAACTACGAGGGAGGGAGACCCAGTACTTC
V: TRBV4-3; D: TRBD2; size: once; J: TRBJ2-1; CDR3: CASSQWLAGEEQFF; DNA: TGCGCCAGCAGCCAATGGCTAGCGGGGGAAGAGCAGTTCTTC
V: TRBV28; D: NA; size: NA; J: TRBJ1-4; CDR3: CASSLRSVRLKEKLFF; DNA: TGTGCCAGCAGCTTACGCTCCGTCAGACTTAAAGAAAAACTGTTTTTT
V: TRBV11-1; D: NA; size: few; J: TRBJ2-2; CDR3: CASSLGTEANTGELFF; DNA: TGTGCCAGCAGCTTAGGGACAGAAGCGAACACCGGGGAGCTGTTTTTT